The T cell receptor beta chain under discussion was sequenced for a study of human T cells and chemical hapten exposure. The wider study: Donors were sensitized with 2% DPC on the upper inner arm.

Whole-study results and caveats: The study found expanded TCRs formed significantly more large CDR3 similarity clusters than controls.

This clonotype was counted a few times. The antigen is not known. The CDR3 loop spans 16 amino acids. Germline V lookup: CDR1 MNHEY, CDR2 SVGEGT. V was shortened by 5 bases and J by 1 base, with 15 bases between the two germline ends. This sample's time point: patch test 2, 6 weeks after DPC sensitization. As for treatment: therapeutic diphenylcyclopropenone sensitization with weekly scalp DPC. Extraction of total RNA was performed on unfractionated whole blood. Unique molecular identifiers were affixed to discrete cDNA molecules within the library. MiXCR was run by TCRdb on the RACE reads, yielding one entry per CDR3 protein. The sample comprises about 140,000 distinct CDR3 sequences, 12% of which are singletons, and roughly 1.4% rests with the top ten.

This sequence was found in a woman between 45 and 60 years old with alopecia areata. Some clones in this sample may be carry-over from other donors' samples. The rearrangement joins TRBV6-2 or TRBV6-3 to TRBJ2-1, with D unresolved. The starting material was whole blood, obtained in connection with sensitization to the hapten diphenylcyclopropenone (DPC). CDR3 bases: TGTGCCAGCAGTCCGCGGCCTGGGGATTCCTACAATGAGCAGTTCTTC. It yields the protein CASSPRPGDSYNEQFF.